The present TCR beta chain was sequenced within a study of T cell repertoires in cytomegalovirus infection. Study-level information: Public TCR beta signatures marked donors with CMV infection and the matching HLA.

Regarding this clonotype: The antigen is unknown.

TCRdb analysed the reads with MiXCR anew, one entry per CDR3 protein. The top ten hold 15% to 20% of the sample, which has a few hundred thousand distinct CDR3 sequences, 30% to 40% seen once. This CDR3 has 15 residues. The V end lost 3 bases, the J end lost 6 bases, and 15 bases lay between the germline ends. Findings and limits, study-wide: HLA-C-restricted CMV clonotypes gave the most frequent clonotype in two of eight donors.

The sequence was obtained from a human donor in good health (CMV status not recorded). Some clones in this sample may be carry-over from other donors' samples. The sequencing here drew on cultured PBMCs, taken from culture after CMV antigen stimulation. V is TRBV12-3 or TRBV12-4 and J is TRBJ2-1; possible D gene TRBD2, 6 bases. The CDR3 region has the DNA TGTGCCAGCAGTTTTTTCGGGAGATCAGTCAATGAGCAGTTCTTC. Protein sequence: CASSFFGRSVNEQFF.